Included here is one TCR beta chain sequence, with context. What it binds is unknown. MiXCR, run by TCRdb on the 5' RACE reads, gives a single entry per CDR3 protein. Seen here are hundreds of thousands of distinct CDR3 sequences, 15% to 20% observed once, and the top ten hold around 13%. V lost 3 bases and J lost 6; bases outside the gene matches: 16. Looked up from germline, CDR1 is SNHLY and CDR2 is FYNNEI. This CDR3 has 18 residues. The data belong to a study of identical twins. Study conclusions and caveats: Invariant populations such as MAIT and iNKT cells could partly muddle zero-insertion analyses.

This same sample was also taken into another study, of T cells expressing NK-cell markers.

The sequenced sample consisted of PBMCs. The TCR originated in a woman in her late teens or twenties in good health. This chain connects TRBV2 to TRBJ2-1; 8 bases line up with TRBD2. In DNA, the CDR3 is TGTGCCAGCAGTGACCTCGTAGCGGGAACGGTAATAGGCAATGAGCAGTTCTTC. It specifies CASSDLVAGTVIGNEQFF.